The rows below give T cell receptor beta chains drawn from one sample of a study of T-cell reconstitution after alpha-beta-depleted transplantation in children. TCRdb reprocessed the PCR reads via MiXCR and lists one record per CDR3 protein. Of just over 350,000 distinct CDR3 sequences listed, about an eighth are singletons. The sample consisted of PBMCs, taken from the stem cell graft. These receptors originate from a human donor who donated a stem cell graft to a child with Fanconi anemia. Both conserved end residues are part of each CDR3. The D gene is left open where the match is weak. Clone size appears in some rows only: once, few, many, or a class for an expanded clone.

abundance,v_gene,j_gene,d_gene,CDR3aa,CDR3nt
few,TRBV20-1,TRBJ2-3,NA,CSAPPRTTDTQYF,TGCAGTGCTCCCCCCCGAACGACAGATACGCAGTATTTT
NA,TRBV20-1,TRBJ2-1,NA,CSAPGLGYNEQFF,TGCAGTGCTCCGGGACTCGGCTACAATGAGCAGTTCTTC
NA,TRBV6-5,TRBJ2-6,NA,CASSSPAGTGANVLTF,TGTGCCAGCAGTTCCCCGGCGGGGACTGGGGCCAACGTCCTGACTTTC
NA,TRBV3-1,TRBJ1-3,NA,CASSRSRGAGNTIYF,TGTGCCAGCAGCCGCTCCCGGGGGGCCGGAAACACCATATATTTT
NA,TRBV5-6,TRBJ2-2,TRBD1,CASSDAGQGSGELFF,TGTGCCAGCAGCGACGCGGGACAGGGTTCCGGGGAGCTGTTTTTT
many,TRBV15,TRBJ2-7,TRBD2,CATSREAGRYEQYF,TGTGCCACCAGCAGGGAAGCGGGGCGTTACGAGCAGTACTTC
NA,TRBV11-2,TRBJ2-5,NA,CASSLDPTVVTQYF,TGTGCCAGCAGCTTAGATCCTACGGTGGTGACCCAGTACTTC
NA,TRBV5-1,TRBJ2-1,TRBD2,CASSLVSGGSSYNERFF,TGCGCCAGCAGCTTGGTGAGCGGGGGGTCCTCCTACAATGAGCGGTTCTTC
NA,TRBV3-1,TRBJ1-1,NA,CASSPPGRGVAFF,TGTGCCAGCAGCCCCCCAGGAAGGGGAGTAGCTTTCTTT
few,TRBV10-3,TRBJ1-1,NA,CAISESDGFMNTEAFF,TGTGCCATCAGTGAGTCAGACGGATTTATGAACACTGAAGCTTTCTTT
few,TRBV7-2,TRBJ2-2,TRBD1,CASSVDRDNGELFF,TGTGCCAGCAGCGTCGACAGGGACAACGGGGAGCTGTTTTTT
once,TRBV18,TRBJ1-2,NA,CASSPSVTANYGYTF,TGTGCCAGCTCACCAAGCGTGACAGCTAACTATGGCTACACCTTC
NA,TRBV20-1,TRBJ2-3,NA,CSAEDTNTDTQYF,TGCAGTGCTGAAGACACAAACACAGATACGCAGTATTTT
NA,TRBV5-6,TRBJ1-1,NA,CASSNRLTPANTEAFF,TGTGCCAGCAGCAATCGACTGACTCCTGCGAACACTGAAGCTTTCTTT
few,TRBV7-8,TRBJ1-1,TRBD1,CASSLGDRVRNRVWDTEAFF,TGTGCCAGCAGCTTAGGGGACAGGGTTCGAAACCGGGTCTGGGACACTGAAGCTTTCTTT
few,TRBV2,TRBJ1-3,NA,CASSARARNTIYF,TGTGCCAGCAGCGCAAGGGCCCGAAACACCATATATTTT
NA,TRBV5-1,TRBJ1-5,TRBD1,CASRPDRGNQPQHF,TGCGCCAGCAGGCCCGACAGGGGCAATCAGCCCCAGCATTTT
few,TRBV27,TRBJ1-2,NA,CASSFSPGNYGYTF,TGTGCCAGCAGTTTTTCCCCGGGAAACTATGGCTACACCTTC
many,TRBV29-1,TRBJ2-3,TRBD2,CSVLGVGGGTDTQYF,TGCAGCGTTCTGGGGGTGGGGGGGGGCACAGATACGCAGTATTTT
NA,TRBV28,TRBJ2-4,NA,CASSSATFGGLRIQYF,TGTGCCAGCAGTTCTGCAACGTTTGGGGGCTTGAGGATTCAGTACTTC
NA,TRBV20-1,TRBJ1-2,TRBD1,CSASQRQGGGYGYTF,TGCAGTGCTAGTCAACGACAGGGAGGAGGGTATGGCTACACCTTC
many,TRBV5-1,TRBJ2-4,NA,CASSLAFSPNIQYF,TGCGCCAGCAGCTTGGCTTTCAGTCCGAACATTCAGTACTTC
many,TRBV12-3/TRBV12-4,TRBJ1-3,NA,CASLPLRASGNTIYF,TGTGCCAGCCTCCCCCTCCGGGCCTCCGGAAACACCATATATTTT
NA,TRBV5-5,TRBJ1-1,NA,CASSLFTGRTEAFF,TGTGCCAGCAGCTTGTTCACAGGGAGGACTGAAGCTTTCTTT
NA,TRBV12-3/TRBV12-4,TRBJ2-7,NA,CASSRGADYEQYF,TGTGCCAGCAGTCGGGGGGCTGACTACGAGCAGTACTTC
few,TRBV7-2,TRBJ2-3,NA,CASSLVWTATDTQYF,TGTGCCAGCAGCTTAGTATGGACAGCTACAGATACGCAGTATTTT
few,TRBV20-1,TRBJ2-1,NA,CSARVGGGGDEQFF,TGCAGTGCTAGAGTGGGGGGGGGCGGCGATGAGCAGTTCTTC
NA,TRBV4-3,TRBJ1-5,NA,CASSQGIGVVGQPQHF,TGCGCCAGCAGCCAAGGTATAGGAGTTGTTGGTCAGCCCCAGCATTTT
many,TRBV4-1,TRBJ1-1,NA,CASSQEPRTGTEAFF,TGCGCCAGCAGCCAAGAACCCCGTACGGGCACTGAAGCTTTCTTT
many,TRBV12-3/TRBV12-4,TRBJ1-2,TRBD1,CASTQGGFGGYTF,TGTGCCAGCACCCAGGGGGGTTTCGGCGGCTACACCTTC
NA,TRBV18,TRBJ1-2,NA,CASSRGSNYGYTF,TGTGCCAGCTCACGGGGATCGAACTATGGCTACACCTTC
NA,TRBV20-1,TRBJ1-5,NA,CSAREPGGPQHF,TGCAGTGCTAGAGAGCCAGGTGGGCCCCAGCATTTT
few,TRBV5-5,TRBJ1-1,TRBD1,CASSSTQGSLNTEAFF,TGTGCCAGCAGCTCAACACAGGGGTCTCTTAACACTGAAGCTTTCTTT
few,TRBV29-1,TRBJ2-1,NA,CSVEDGGWSYNEQFF,TGCAGCGTTGAAGATGGGGGGTGGTCCTACAATGAGCAGTTCTTC
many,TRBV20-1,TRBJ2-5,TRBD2,CSARLAGGPLGPQETQYF,TGCAGTGCTAGACTGGCGGGGGGCCCCTTAGGCCCCCAAGAGACCCAGTACTTC
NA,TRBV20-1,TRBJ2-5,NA,CSARDPQGRKRETQYF,TGCAGTGCTAGAGATCCCCAGGGGCGTAAGAGGGAGACCCAGTACTTC